The present T cell receptor (beta chain) was sequenced within a study of blood T cell repertoires in COVID-19. Original handling: Cell counts per sample came from amplifying reference gene primers. Assay used: immunoSEQ multiplex PCR; TCRdb lists only in-frame clones, some missing. The V and J calls and clone size are taken from that table; D and trimming were inferred from the DNA. Seen here are about 65,000 clones, around 90% observed once, and the top ten hold 1.3%. This CDR3 comprises 11 residues. Sequencing used peripheral blood. This TCR was recovered from a man between 60 and 70 years old with acute or convalescent COVID-19. V gene TRBV21-1 combines with J gene TRBJ2-5; the D call TRBD2 from the table was never checked on the DNA. TRBV21-1 is reported as a pseudogene. The CDR3 DNA reads TGTGCCAGCAGCTCTCAAGAGACCCAGTACTTC. It is translated as CASSSQETQYF.